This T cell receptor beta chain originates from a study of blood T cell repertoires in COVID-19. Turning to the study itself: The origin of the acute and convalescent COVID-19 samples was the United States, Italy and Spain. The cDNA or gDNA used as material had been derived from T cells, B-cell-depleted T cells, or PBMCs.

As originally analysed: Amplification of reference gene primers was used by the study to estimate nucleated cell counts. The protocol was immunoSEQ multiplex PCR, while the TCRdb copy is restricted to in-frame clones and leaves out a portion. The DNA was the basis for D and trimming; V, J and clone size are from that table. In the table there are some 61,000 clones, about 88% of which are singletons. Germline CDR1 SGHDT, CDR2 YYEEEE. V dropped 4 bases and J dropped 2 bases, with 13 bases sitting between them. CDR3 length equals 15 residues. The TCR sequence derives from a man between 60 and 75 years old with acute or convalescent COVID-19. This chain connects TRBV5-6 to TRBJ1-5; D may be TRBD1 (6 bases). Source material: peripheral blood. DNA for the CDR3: TGTGCCAGCAGCAAAGGGGGTGATGGCAATCAGCCCCAGCATTTT. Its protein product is CASSKGGDGNQPQHF.